This T cell receptor (beta chain) was recovered during a study of cytomegalovirus exposure and HLA in healthy donors. Study outcomes and limitations: Using the classifier, cytomegalovirus status was reportedly diagnosed with high specificity and sensitivity.

Deletions cut 4 bases from V and 4 bases from J, with 21 bases between. The CDR3 spans 17 residues. The V gene's germline CDR1 is SGDLS and CDR2 YYNGEE. On this clone: Its antigen is as yet unknown.

Profiled with immunoSEQ multiplex PCR; TCRdb holds only in-frame clones, not every one. This table has 150,000 or so clones, approximately 90% appearing once. The validation cohort, a group of around 120 subjects, included the donors and was separate from the approximately 680-subject first cohort. The sequencing input was PBMCs. This chain joins TRBV9 and TRBJ2-1, with D possibly matching TRBD1 (5 bases). The sequence derives from a woman aged 25 to 45 in good health and CMV-seropositive. The CDR3 loop is CASSPPTGGSPYNEQFF. CDR3 nucleotides: TGTGCCAGCAGCCCCCCAACAGGTGGGTCGCCTTACAATGAGCAGTTCTTC.